The 9 T cell receptor beta chains reported below all come from one sample, sequenced in a study of post-analysis software for immune sequencing data. Study-level results: The five TRBV segments detected at higher frequency in patients than in controls included TRBV5-6, TRBV5-1 and TRBV20-1.

No antigen is known for these receptors. Prepared libraries of TCR beta cDNA carried unique molecular identifiers. TCRdb independently ran MiXCR on the PCR reads; one entry per CDR3 protein. Among 700,000 to 900,000 distinct CDR3 sequences listed, roughly 50% were seen once. The sequenced material came from blood. The receptors come from a girl between 5 and 17 years old with multiple sclerosis.

The rearrangement uses TRBV7-9 and TRBJ2-5, with D perhaps being TRBD1 or TRBD2 (5 bases each). The better agreement between TRBJ2-7 and the DNA end casts doubt on the J call. The CDR3 is 15 amino acids. Per the germline V gene, CDR1 is SEHNR and CDR2 is FQNEAQ (reference sequence). The DNA of the CDR3 is TGTGCCAGCAGCCCAAGGGGAGTCGGGCGGGACGAGCAGTACTTC. The encoded protein is CASSPRGVGRDEQYF.

The rearrangement joins TRBV20-1 to TRBJ2-7; D is uncertain. CDR1 and CDR2 from the germline V gene are DFQATT and SNEGSKA (reference sequence). This CDR3 has 14 amino acids. Trimming stripped 3 bases from V and 2 bases from J, with 14 bases between. The CDR3 reads CSASLQLSPYEQYF. The DNA for the CDR3 is TGCAGTGCTAGTCTGCAACTATCCCCCTACGAGCAGTACTTC.

The chain couples TRBV7-8 to TRBJ2-7, with no clear D. This CDR3 region has 15 residues. The ends were cut back, 3 bases at V and 2 bases at J, with 14 bases in the middle. Germline CDR1 SGHVS, CDR2 FQNEAQ. Here the CDR3 reads CASSLQPTLTYEQYF. In DNA form, the CDR3 reads TGTGCCAGCAGCTTGCAGCCGACACTTACCTACGAGCAGTACTTC.

This clonotype was recorded a few times. The genes are TRBV7-3 and TRBJ1-2, with 7 bases aligning to TRBD1. This CDR3 comprises 15 residues. V was clipped by 4 bases and J by 6 bases; unmatched bases: 11. Germline assignment: CDR1 SGHTA and CDR2 FQGTGA. CDR3 sequence: CASSSTDRDRDGYTF. CDR3 nucleotides: TGTGCCAGCAGCTCGACCGACAGGGATAGAGATGGCTACACCTTC.

The chain recombines TRBV15 with TRBJ2-1; the match to TRBD2 covers 8 bases. After removal of 3 bases from V and 3 bases from J, the junction contained 7 bases not matched to a gene. Germline V gene sequence: CDR1 LNHNV, CDR2 YYDKDF (reference sequence). The CDR3 length is 16 residues. DNA for the CDR3: TGTGCCACCAGCAGGGGACTAGTGCGGGTCTACAATGAGCAGTTCTTC. Amino acids: CATSRGLVRVYNEQFF.

This clonotype was picked up a small number of times. V and J are TRBV29-1 and TRBJ2-4; D may correspond to TRBD1 or TRBD2 (5 bases each). V lost 6 bases, J lost 13 bases, and 31 bases lay in between. The CDR3 extends over 16 amino acids. Germline values: CDR1 SQVTM, CDR2 ANQGSEA. CDR3 residues: CSVDHTGTDSSVSQYF. The CDR3 region has the DNA TGCAGCGTAGACCACACCGGGACGGACTCGAGCGTCTCCCAGTACTTC.

The chain has TRBV15 and TRBJ1-1; 12 bases fit TRBD1. V was pared by 2 bases and J by 2 bases, with 3 bases of the junction left unmatched. The germline gives CDR1 LNHNV, CDR2 YYDKDF (reference sequence). The CDR3 has 16 amino acids. The CDR3 region has the DNA TGTGCCACCAGCAGAACCGGGACAGGGGGCAACACTGAAGCTTTCTTT. It encodes CATSRTGTGGNTEAFF.

The V gene is TRBV7-2, the J gene TRBJ2-1; D possibly corresponds to TRBD1 (5 bases). This CDR3 contains 15 residues. Trimming left V 5 bases short and J 2 bases short, with 13 bases between. Germline V gene data show CDR1 as SGHTA and CDR2 as FQGNSA. The CDR3 sequence is CASSPGMLTYNEQFF. CDR3 DNA sequence: TGTGCCAGCAGCCCAGGGATGCTAACCTACAATGAGCAGTTCTTC.

This clonotype turned up a few times. In nucleotides, the CDR3 is TGTGCCAGCAGTCGACCCGGACAGGAGATCCCAGATACGCAGTATTTT. This codes for CASSRPGQEIPDTQYF. The rearrangement links TRBV6-5 to TRBJ2-3; 7 bases fit TRBD1. J was trimmed by 4 bases and V by 5 bases; bases with no gene match: 12. The CDR3 runs to 16 residues. Germline V gene data show CDR1 as MNHEY and CDR2 as SVGAGI.